This T cell receptor beta chain comes out of a study of T cells after yellow fever vaccination. TCRdb processed the 5' RACE reads anew with MiXCR; each CDR3 protein has one entry. The sample contains under 600,000 distinct CDR3 sequences, roughly 22% of which appear only once. The CDR3 contains 14 residues. With 0 bases removed from V and 4 bases from J, the gap between germline ends came to 7 bases. From germline, CDR1 is SGHRS and CDR2 YFSETQ. The clonotype originates from a man between 18 and 35 years old who received the YFV17D yellow fever vaccine. The chain links TRBV5-1 to TRBJ2-2; D is uncertain. The source material was PBMCs, sampled less than 25 days after the first yellow fever vaccination. CDR3 bases: TGCGCCAGCAGCTTGGGAGACTTCACCGGGGAGCTGTTTTTT. This encodes CASSLGDFTGELFF.